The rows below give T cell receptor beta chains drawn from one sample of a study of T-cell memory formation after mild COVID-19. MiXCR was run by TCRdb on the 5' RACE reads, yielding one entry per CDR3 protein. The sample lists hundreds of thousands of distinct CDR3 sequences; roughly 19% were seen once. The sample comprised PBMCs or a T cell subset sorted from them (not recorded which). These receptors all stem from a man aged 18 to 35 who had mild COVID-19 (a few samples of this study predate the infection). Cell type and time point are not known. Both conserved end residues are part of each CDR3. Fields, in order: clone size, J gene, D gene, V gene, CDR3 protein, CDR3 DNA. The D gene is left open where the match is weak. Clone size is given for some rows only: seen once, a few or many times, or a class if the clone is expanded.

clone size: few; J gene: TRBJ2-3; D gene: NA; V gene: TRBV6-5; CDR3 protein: CASSYSSVGLTDTQYF; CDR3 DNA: TGTGCCAGCAGTTACAGCTCAGTCGGACTCACAGATACGCAGTATTTT
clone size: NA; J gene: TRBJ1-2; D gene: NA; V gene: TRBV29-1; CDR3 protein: CSVVTGKDGYTF; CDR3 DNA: TGCAGCGTTGTAACAGGGAAAGATGGCTACACCTTC
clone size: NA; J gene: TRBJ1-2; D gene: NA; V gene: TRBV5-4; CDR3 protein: CASSLEYGYTF; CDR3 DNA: TGTGCCAGCAGCTTGGAATATGGCTACACCTTC
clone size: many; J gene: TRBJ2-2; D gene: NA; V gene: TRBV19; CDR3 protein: CATSGTANTGELFF; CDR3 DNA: TGTGCCACCTCGGGGACCGCGAACACCGGGGAGCTGTTTTTT
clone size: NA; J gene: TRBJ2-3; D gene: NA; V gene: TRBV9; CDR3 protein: CASSPSAASTDTQYF; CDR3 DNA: TGTGCCAGCAGCCCTTCTGCAGCCAGCACAGATACGCAGTATTTT
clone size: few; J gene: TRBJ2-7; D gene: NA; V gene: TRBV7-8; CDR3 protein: CASSKPPGLDEQYF; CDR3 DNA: TGTGCCAGCAGCAAACCCCCGGGCTTGGACGAGCAGTACTTC
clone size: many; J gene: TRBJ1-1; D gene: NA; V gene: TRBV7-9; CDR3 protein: CASSLMNTEAFF; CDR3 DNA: TGTGCCAGCAGCCTGATGAACACTGAAGCTTTCTTT
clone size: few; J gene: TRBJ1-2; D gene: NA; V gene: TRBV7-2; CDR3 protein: CASSFTELGYTF; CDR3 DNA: TGTGCCAGCAGCTTTACAGAGCTTGGCTACACCTTC
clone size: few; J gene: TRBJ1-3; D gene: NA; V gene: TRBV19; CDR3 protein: CASSSQEPGNTIYF; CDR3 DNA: TGTGCCAGTAGTAGCCAGGAGCCTGGAAACACCATATATTTT
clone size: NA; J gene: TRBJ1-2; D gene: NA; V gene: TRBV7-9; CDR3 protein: CASSFGPDGYTF; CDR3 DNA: TGTGCCAGCAGCTTTGGACCGGATGGCTACACCTTC
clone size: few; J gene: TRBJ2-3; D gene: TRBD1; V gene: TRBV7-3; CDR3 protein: CASSTQGARPSDTQYF; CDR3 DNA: TGTGCCAGCAGCACCCAGGGGGCGCGACCGTCCGATACGCAGTATTTT
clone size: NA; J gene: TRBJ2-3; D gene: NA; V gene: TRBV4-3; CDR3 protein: CASSQAGGASTDTQYF; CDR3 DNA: TGCGCCAGCAGCCAAGCTGGAGGGGCGAGCACAGATACGCAGTATTTT
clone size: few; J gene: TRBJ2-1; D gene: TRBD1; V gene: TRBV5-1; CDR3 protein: CASSTGQGNFYEQFF; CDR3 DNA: TGCGCCAGCAGCACCGGACAGGGAAATTTCTATGAGCAGTTCTTC
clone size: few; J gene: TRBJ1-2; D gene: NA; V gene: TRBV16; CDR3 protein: CASTELLGYGYTF; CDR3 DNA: TGTGCCAGCACAGAACTGCTGGGCTATGGCTACACCTTC
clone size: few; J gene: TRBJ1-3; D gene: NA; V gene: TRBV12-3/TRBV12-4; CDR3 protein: CASSQVGGAGNTIYF; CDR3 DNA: TGTGCCAGCAGTCAAGTGGGGGGAGCCGGAAACACCATATATTTT
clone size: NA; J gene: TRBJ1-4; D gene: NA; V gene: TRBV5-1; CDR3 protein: CASSTDNPRNEKLFF; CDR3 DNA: TGCGCCAGCAGCACGGACAATCCCCGAAATGAAAAACTGTTTTTT
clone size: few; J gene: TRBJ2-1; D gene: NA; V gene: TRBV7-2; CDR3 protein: CASSVVQVREQFF; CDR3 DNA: TGTGCCAGCAGCGTGGTACAGGTCCGTGAGCAGTTCTTC
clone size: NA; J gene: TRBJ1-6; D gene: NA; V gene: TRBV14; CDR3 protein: CASSQLYSPLHF; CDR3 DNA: TGTGCCAGCAGCCAGTTGTATTCACCCCTCCACTTT
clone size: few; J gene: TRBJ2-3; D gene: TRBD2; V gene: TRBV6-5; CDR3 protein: CASSYHPSGGVKDTQYF; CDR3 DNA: TGTGCCAGCAGTTACCATCCTAGCGGGGGGGTAAAAGATACGCAGTATTTT
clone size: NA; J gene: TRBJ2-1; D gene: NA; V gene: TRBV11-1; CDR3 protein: CASSLSGRAPEQFF; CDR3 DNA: TGTGCCAGCAGCTTGAGCGGCCGGGCGCCTGAGCAGTTCTTC
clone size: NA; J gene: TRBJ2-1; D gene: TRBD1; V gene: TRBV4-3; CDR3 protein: CASSPTGEEQFF; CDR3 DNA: TGCGCCAGCAGTCCTACAGGGGAAGAGCAGTTCTTC
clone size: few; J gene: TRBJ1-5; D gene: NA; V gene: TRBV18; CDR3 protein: CASSLRTALSNQPQHF; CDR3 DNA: TGTGCCAGCTCCCTACGGACAGCGTTAAGCAATCAGCCCCAGCATTTT
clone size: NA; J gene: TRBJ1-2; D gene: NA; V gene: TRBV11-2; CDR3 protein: CASSLVDRTYGYTF; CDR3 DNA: TGTGCCAGCAGCTTAGTGGACAGAACCTATGGCTACACCTTC
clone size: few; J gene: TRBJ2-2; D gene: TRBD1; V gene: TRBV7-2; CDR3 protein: CASLSTGQTQNTGELFF; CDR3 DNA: TGTGCCAGCCTTAGTACGGGACAGACTCAAAACACCGGGGAGCTGTTTTTT
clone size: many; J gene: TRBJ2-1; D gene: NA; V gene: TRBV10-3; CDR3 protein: CAAGGNNEQFF; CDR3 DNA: TGTGCCGCCGGCGGGAACAATGAGCAGTTCTTC
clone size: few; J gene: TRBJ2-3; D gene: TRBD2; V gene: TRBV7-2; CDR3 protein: CASSLLPAGYSTDTQYF; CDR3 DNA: TGTGCCAGCAGCTTACTTCCAGCGGGATATAGCACAGATACGCAGTATTTT
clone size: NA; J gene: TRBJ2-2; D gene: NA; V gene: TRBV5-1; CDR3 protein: CASSLLTQNTGELFF; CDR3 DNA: TGCGCCAGCAGCTTGCTCACACAGAACACCGGGGAGCTGTTTTTT
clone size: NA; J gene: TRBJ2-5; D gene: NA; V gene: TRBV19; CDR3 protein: CASSNSRREPQETQYF; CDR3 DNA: TGTGCCAGTAGTAACAGCCGCAGGGAACCCCAAGAGACCCAGTACTTC
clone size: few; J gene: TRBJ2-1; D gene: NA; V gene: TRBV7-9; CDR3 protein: CASSRRELGDNEQFF; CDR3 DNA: TGTGCCAGCAGCCGACGAGAACTAGGGGACAATGAGCAGTTCTTC
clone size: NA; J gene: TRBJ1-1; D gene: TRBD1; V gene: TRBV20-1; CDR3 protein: CSASGTPGQGGTEAFF; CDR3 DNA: TGCAGTGCTTCCGGTACCCCGGGACAGGGAGGCACTGAAGCTTTCTTT
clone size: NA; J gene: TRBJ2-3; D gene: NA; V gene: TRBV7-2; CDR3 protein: CASSSTWGRSDTQYF; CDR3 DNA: TGTGCCAGCAGCTCTACATGGGGCCGGTCAGATACGCAGTATTTT
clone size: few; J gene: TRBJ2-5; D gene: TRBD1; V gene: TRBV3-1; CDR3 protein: CASSPYRGLETQYF; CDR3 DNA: TGTGCCAGCAGCCCCTACAGGGGGCTAGAGACCCAGTACTTC
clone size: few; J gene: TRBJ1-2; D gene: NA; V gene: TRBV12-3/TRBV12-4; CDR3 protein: CASSPMRGSGDGYTF; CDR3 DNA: TGTGCCAGCAGTCCCATGAGGGGGTCAGGGGACGGCTACACCTTC
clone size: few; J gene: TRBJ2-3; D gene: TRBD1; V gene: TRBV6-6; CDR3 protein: CASSYSGGAVDTQYF; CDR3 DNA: TGTGCCAGCAGTTACTCAGGGGGCGCGGTGGATACGCAGTATTTT